This T cell receptor (beta chain) is drawn from a study of CXCR3-negative and CXCR3-positive naive CD8 T cells. The study, taken as a whole, reports: Hydrophobicity was higher for TRB CDR3s found in CXCR3-positive naive cells than in CXCR3-negative naive cells.

About this clonotype: No antigen is known for it.

Preparation of TRB cDNA libraries relied on 5' RACE carrying UMI labels. From the 5' RACE reads, TCRdb lists one entry per CDR3 protein and no DNA. The listing contains about 57,000 distinct CDR3 sequences. The V gene's germline CDR1 is MNHEY and CDR2 SVGAGI. This CDR3 spans 12 amino acids. The origin of this receptor is a human donor in good health. Some clones in this sample may be carry-over from other donors' samples. Source material: naive CXCR3+ CD8+ T cells from blood. Subset of the sample: CD45RO-CCR7+CD27+CD95- naive CD8+ T cells expressing CXCR3 (TNR3+). The chain recombines TRBV6-5 with TRBJ1-2. The CDR3 loop reads CASSYGQWGYTF.